This TCR beta chain was recovered during a study of Graves' ophthalmopathy and Graves' hyperthyroidism. The CDR3 is 15 amino acids. The germline CDR1 and CDR2 sequences are SNHLY and FYNNEI. Trimming cost V 4 bases and J 7 bases; bases outside gene matches: 7. The table lists this clonotype with a few counts. Its target is not known. The TCR beta CDR3 regions underwent amplification from RNA transcripts. In the first round, RT-PCR was carried out with HTBI primers, and a multiplex PCR formed the second round. TCRdb redid the calling of the multiplex PCR reads with MiXCR, one entry per CDR3 protein. Seen here are about 700,000 distinct CDR3 sequences, 40% observed once, and the top ten hold 35% to 55%. Broader study findings: In separating ophthalmopathy from stable hyperthyroidism, a 13-signature model achieved 85% to 90% sensitivity and 75% to 84% specificity. Most thyroid-expanded clonotypes exceeding 0.001 frequency were also found in blood.

Sequenced: peripheral blood. The TCR originated in an adult man with Graves' ophthalmopathy. The rearrangement links TRBV2 to TRBJ1-6; 7 bases are a match to TRBD1. In nucleotides, the CDR3 is TGTGCCAGCAGTGCTCCCCCAGGGGGGAATTCACCCCTCCACTTT. It specifies CASSAPPGGNSPLHF.